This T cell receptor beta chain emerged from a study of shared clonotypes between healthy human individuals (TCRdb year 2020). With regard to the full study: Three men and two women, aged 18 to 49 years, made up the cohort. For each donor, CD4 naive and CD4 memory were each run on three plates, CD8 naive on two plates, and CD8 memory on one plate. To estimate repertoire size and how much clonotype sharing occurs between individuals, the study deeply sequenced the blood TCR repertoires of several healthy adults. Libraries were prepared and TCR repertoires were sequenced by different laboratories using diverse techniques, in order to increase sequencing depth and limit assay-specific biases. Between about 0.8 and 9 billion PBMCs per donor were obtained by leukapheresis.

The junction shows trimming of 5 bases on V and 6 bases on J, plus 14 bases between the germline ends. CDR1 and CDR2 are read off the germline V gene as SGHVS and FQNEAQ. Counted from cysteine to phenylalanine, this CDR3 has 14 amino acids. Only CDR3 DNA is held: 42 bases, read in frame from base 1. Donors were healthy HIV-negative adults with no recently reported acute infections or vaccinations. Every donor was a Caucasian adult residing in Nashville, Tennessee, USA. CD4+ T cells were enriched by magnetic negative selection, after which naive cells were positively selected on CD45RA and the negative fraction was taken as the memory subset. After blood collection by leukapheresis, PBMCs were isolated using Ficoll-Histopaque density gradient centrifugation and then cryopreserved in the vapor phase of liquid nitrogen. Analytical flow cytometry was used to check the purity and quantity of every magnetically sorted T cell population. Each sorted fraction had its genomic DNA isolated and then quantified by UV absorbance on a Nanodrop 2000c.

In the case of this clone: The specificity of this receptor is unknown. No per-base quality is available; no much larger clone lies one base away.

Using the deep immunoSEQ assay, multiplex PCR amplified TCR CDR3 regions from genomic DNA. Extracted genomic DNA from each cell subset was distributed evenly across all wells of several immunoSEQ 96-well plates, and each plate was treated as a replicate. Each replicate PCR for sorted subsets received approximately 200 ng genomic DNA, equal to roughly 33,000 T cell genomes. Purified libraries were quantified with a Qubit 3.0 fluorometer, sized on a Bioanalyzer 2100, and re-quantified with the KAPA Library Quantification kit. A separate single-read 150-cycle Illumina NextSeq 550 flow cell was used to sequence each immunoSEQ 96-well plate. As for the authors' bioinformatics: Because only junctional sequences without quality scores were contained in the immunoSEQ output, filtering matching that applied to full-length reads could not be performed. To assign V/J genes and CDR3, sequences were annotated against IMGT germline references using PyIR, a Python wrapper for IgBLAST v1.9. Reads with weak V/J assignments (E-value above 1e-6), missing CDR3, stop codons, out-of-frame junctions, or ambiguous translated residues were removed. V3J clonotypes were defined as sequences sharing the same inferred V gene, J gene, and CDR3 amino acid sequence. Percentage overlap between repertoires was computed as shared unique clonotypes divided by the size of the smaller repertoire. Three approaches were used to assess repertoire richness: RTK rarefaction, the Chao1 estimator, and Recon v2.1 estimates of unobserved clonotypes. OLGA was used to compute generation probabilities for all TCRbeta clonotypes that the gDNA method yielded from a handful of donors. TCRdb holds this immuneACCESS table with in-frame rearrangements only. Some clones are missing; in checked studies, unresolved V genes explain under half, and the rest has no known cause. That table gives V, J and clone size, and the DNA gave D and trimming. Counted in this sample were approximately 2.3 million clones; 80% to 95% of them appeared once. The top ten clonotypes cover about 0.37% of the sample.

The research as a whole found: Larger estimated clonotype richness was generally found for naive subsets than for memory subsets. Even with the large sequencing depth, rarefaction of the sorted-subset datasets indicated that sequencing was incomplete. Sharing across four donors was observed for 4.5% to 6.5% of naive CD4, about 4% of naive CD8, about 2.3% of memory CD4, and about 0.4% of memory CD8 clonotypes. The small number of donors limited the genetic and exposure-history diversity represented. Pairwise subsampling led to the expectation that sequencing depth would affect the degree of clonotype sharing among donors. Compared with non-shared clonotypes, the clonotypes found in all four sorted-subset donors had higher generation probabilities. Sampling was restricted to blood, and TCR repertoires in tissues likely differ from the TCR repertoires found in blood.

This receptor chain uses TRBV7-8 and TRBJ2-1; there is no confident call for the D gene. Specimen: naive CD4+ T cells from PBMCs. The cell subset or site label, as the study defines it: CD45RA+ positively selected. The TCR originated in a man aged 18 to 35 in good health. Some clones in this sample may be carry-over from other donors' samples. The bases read TGTGCCAGCAGCCCAAGACTCAGCCTCAATGAGCAGTTCTTC. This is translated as CASSPRLSLNEQFF.